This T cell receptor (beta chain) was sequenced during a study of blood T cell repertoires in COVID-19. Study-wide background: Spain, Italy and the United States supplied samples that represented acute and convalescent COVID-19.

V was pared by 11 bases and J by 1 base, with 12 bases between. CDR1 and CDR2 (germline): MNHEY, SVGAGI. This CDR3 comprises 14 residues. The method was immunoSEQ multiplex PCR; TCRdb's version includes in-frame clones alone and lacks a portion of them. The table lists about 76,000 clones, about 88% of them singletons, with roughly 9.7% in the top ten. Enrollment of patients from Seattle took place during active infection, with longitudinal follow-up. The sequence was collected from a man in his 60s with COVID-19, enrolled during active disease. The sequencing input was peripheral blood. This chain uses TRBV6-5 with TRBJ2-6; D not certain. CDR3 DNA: TGTGCCTCCTCCGGGTTTTCTGGGGCCAACGTCCTGACTTTC. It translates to CASSGFSGANVLTF.